The 15 T cell receptor beta chains below come from one sample, sequenced in a study of blood T cell repertoires in COVID-19 (TCRdb year 2020). The library was built by means of the immunoSEQ multiplex PCR assay. TCRdb mirrors the immuneACCESS table, restricted to in-frame sequences. Some clones are absent from its copies; in checked studies, under half trace to an unresolved V gene, and the reason for the others is unknown. This sample gives some 170,000 clones in total; more than 60% of them show up just once. About 3% of the sample belongs to the ten largest clones. Sequencing was performed on peripheral blood. These receptors all come from an older man with acute or convalescent COVID-19.

The CDR3 protein is CTSSQEQQETQYF. DNA for the CDR3: TGCACCAGCAGCCAAGAGCAGCAAGAGACCCAGTACTTC. This chain connects TRBV1 to TRBJ2-5; TRBD1 is the table's D call and was not checked against the DNA. TRBV1 is a known pseudogene. The length of the CDR3 is 13 residues.

This clone was seen a single time. The rearrangement joins TRBV6-5 to TRBJ2-3; 8 bases match TRBD2. Germline CDR1 reads MNHEY; CDR2 reads SVGAGI. The CDR3 is 14 amino acids. V lost 6 bases and J lost 0; bases outside the gene matches: 2. CDR3 bases: TGTGCCAGCAGATTAGCGGGGAGCACAGATACGCAGTATTTT. It encodes CASRLAGSTDTQYF.

This clone was observed a handful of times. The junction and the germline gene differ at one end; a read error may be behind it. The chain is built from TRBV7-6 and TRBJ2-7, with 9 bases fitting TRBD1. This CDR3 has 16 residues. CDR1 and CDR2 from the germline V gene are SGHVS and FNYEAQ. CDR3 amino acids: CASTLTPGQGPYEQYF. The DNA for the CDR3 is TGTGCCAGCACCTTAACCCCGGGACAGGGTCCCTACGAGCAGTACTTC.

The V and J genes are TRBV14 and TRBJ2-1; D unresolved. The CDR3 consists of 15 residues. The V and J ends lost 3 bases and 4 bases respectively, with 13 bases between them. Germline V CDR1 and CDR2: SGHDN, FVKESK. CDR3 amino acids: CASSHLQVGYNEQFF. As DNA, the CDR3 is TGTGCCAGCAGCCATCTGCAGGTTGGATACAATGAGCAGTTCTTC.

V and J are TRBV7-2 and TRBJ2-1, with D possibly matching TRBD2 (5 bases). This CDR3 comprises 14 residues. Trimming stripped 6 bases from V and 3 bases from J, with 12 bases between. Looked up from germline, CDR1 is SGHTA and CDR2 is FQGNSA. The CDR3 region has the DNA TGTGCCAGCAGTCCCAACCGGGGCTACAATGAGCAGTTCTTC. Translating gives CASSPNRGYNEQFF.

This chain links TRBV6-2 or TRBV6-3 with TRBJ2-3; D gene uncertain. V gave up 2 bases and J gave up 4 bases, with 10 bases separating them. Germline V CDR1 and CDR2: MNHEY, SVGEGT. This CDR3 is 14 amino acids long. CDR3 residues: CASSYTIEADTQYF. CDR3 nucleotides: TGTGCCAGCAGTTACACAATAGAGGCAGATACGCAGTATTTT.

The chain combines TRBV7-8 with TRBJ2-2, with 7 bases matching TRBD1. This CDR3 spans 16 amino acids. Looked up from germline, CDR1 is SGHVS and CDR2 is FQNEAQ. V shed 3 bases, J shed 1 base, and the junction held 5 bases outside the gene matches. The CDR3 DNA reads as TGTGCCAGCAGCTTCGAGGGGGCTGGGAACACCGGGGAGCTGTTTTTT. It codes for CASSFEGAGNTGELFF.

This clone was seen more than once but under ten times. This chain joins TRBV3-1 (or the pseudogene TRBV3-2) and TRBJ2-7; tentatively, D is TRBD2 (6 bases). CDR3 length: 14 amino acids. Germline V CDR1 and CDR2: LGHDT, YNNKEL (reference sequence). The V gene lost 5 bases and the J gene lost 5 bases, with 16 bases spanning the gap. The CDR3 bases are TGTGCCAGCAGCTCCGGGAGAAGAATGGACGAGCAGTACTTC. Translating gives CASSSGRRMDEQYF.

The chain employs TRBV25-1 and TRBJ2-2; 10 bases are a match to TRBD1. Germline V gene lookup returns CDR1 MGHDK and CDR2 SYGVNS. With 6 bases clipped from V and 4 bases from J, the junction kept 11 bases outside the gene matches. The CDR3 sequence is 17 residues long. CDR3 in DNA: TGTGCCAGCAGCCCTAACGACAGGGGGCTAACCACCGGGGAGCTGTTTTTT. It specifies CASSPNDRGLTTGELFF.

This chain links TRBV11-2 with TRBJ1-5, with D uncertain. The germline V gene has CDR1 SGHAT and CDR2 FQNNGV. Trimming removed 5 bases at V and 3 bases at J, with 20 bases between. This CDR3 has 17 amino acids. CDR3 DNA: TGTGCCAGCAGCCCCCAGCCGGGTCCGGGGTTCAATCAGCCCCAGCATTTT. It yields the protein CASSPQPGPGFNQPQHF.

The chain carries TRBV12-3 or TRBV12-4 and TRBJ2-5; D is undetermined. The CDR3 consists of 12 residues. V was clipped by 3 bases and J by 2 bases, with 4 bases between them. CDR3 loop: CASSFSQETQYF. The CDR3 DNA sequence: TGTGCCAGCAGTTTTTCTCAAGAGACCCAGTACTTC.

The chain uses TRBV27 and TRBJ2-2; D might be TRBD1 (5 bases). CDR1 and CDR2 from the germline V gene are MNHEY and SMNVEV (reference sequence). V was cut by 5 bases and J by 6 bases, with 13 bases left in between. The CDR3 length is 14 residues. The DNA of the CDR3 is TGTGCCAGCAGTGGACAAGACAGTTCCGGGGAGCTGTTTTTT. Its protein product is CASSGQDSSGELFF.

This clone was seen a few times. The chain uses TRBV7-2 and TRBJ2-1; 11 positions agree with TRBD2. CDR1 SGHTA and CDR2 FQGNSA come from the germline V gene. This CDR3 contains 15 residues. V lost 3 bases, J lost 9 bases, and 7 bases stayed unmatched. The CDR3 coding sequence is TGTGCCAGCAGCTTCCTTAGCGGGGGGGTCGGTGAGCAGTTCTTC. Its translation is CASSFLSGGVGEQFF.

The J gene is TRBJ2-3, the V gene TRBV5-4; TRBD1 matches 8 bases. V was clipped by 0 bases and J by 3 bases; unmatched bases: 6. The CDR3 is made up of 16 amino acids. The V gene's germline CDR1 is SGHNT and CDR2 YYREEE (reference sequence). CDR3 amino acids: CASSLEGRGQTDTQYF. As DNA, the CDR3 is TGTGCCAGCAGCTTGGAGGGCAGGGGGCAGACAGATACGCAGTATTTT.

The V gene is TRBV24-1, the J gene TRBJ2-1; 12 bases agree with TRBD2. The CDR3 totals 16 residues. Trimming took 3 bases from V and 10 from J; bases not matched to a gene: 9. Germline V CDR1 and CDR2: KGHDR, SFDVKD. The DNA for the CDR3 is TGTGCCACCAGTGATCCTGGACTAGCGGGATCATGGGAGCAGTTCTTC. It translates to CATSDPGLAGSWEQFF.